This TCR beta chain was observed in a study of T cell responses to AZD1222 COVID-19 vaccine. Study results and limitations: Elevations in Spike-specific TCR breadth and depth followed administration of two AZD1222 doses. There were vaccine-associated CD4 TCRs across spike, dominant at 160-218 and 743-854. Baseline serostatus was positive in only a handful of AZD1222 recipients. White British ancestry dominated among donors, who included more females, and clonal diversity was possibly underestimated.

Of note for this clone: The antigen remains unidentified.

TCRdb's table, derived via immunoSEQ multiplex PCR, lists solely in-frame clones and lacks some. Here the sample spans some 95,000 clones, roughly 86% being singletons. CDR3 length: 15 amino acids. V gave up 2 bases and J gave up 3 bases, with 13 bases separating them. Germline V CDR1 and CDR2: MGHDK, SYGVNS. The chain combines TRBV25-1 with TRBJ1-1, with D possibly being TRBD1 (5 bases). The origin of this receptor is an adult in good health. Specimen: peripheral blood, collected on day 0 of MenACWY control vaccination. The CDR3 region is CASSERAGTYTEAFF. In DNA, the CDR3 is TGTGCCAGCAGTGAACGGGCAGGGACCTACACTGAAGCTTTCTTT.